These 14 T cell receptor beta chains originate from one sample sequenced in a study of blood T cell repertoires in COVID-19. TCRdb's table, derived via immunoSEQ multiplex PCR, lists solely in-frame clones and lacks some. The data contain around 400,000 clones, over 75% of them singletons. The source material was peripheral blood. The receptors were gathered from a woman aged 60 to 75 with COVID-19, enrolled during active disease.

J is TRBJ1-6 and V is TRBV7-9, with D unresolved. CDR3 length equals 12 residues. Trimming removed 4 bases at V and 7 bases at J, with 5 bases between. Germline loops: CDR1 SEHNR, CDR2 FQNEAQ (reference sequence). The CDR3 sequence is CASSSSNSPLHF. The CDR3 DNA follows: TGTGCCAGCAGCTCTTCGAATTCACCCCTCCACTTT.

This clone was counted a single time. The V gene is TRBV18, the J gene TRBJ2-7; 8 nucleotides agree with TRBD1. V dropped 6 bases and J dropped 1; count of bases not matched to a gene: 11. CDR1 and CDR2 (germline): KGHSH, LQKENI. This CDR3 has 16 residues. CDR3 in amino acids: CASSIQGQARSYEQYF. The CDR3, as DNA: TGTGCCAGCTCCATTCAGGGACAGGCGAGGTCCTACGAGCAGTACTTC.

This clone came up a few times. V and J are TRBV28 and TRBJ1-1, with D tentatively TRBD1 (6 bases). Germline CDR1 reads MDHEN; CDR2 reads SYDVKM. Trimming took 7 bases from V and 1 from J, leaving 13 bases between them. The length of the CDR3 is 14 residues. Here the CDR3 DNA reads TGTGCCAGCAAGCCCTCGGACAGGAACACTGAAGCTTTCTTT. It codes for CASKPSDRNTEAFF. The full variable domain, completed using reference TRBV28 and TRBJ1-1, is DVKVTQSSRYLVKRTGEKVFLECVQDMDHENMFWYRQDPGLGLRLIYFSYDVKMKEKGDIPEGYSVSREKKERFSLILESASTNQTSMYLCASKPSDRNTEAFFGQGTRLTVV.

CDR3 in amino acids: CSVETGSGGGYTF. As DNA, the CDR3 is TGCAGCGTTGAAACAGGGAGCGGGGGCGGCTACACCTTC. V is TRBV29-1 and J is TRBJ1-2, with a weak D call TRBD1 (6 bases). CDR3 length: 13 residues. With 2 bases removed from V and 8 bases from J, the gap between germline ends came to 15 bases. Germline V lookup: CDR1 SQVTM, CDR2 ANQGSEA.

The table lists this clone with a count of one. CDR3 DNA sequence: TGCGCCAGCAGCGCGGACTGGGACAGGGGGCGATCACCCCTCCACTTT. Its translation is CASSADWDRGRSPLHF. The rearrangement uses TRBV5-1 and TRBJ1-6; TRBD1 matches at 12 bases. Germline V CDR1 and CDR2: SGHRS, YFSETQ. The ends lost 4 bases at V and 10 bases at J; junction bases unmatched: 9. The CDR3 totals 16 residues.

The rearrangement links TRBV20-1 to TRBJ1-1, with D tentatively TRBD1 (6 bases). This CDR3 comprises 10 residues. V lost 6 bases, J lost 6 bases, and 8 bases lay in between. Germline loops: CDR1 DFQATT, CDR2 SNEGSKA (reference sequence). CDR3 protein: CSAYRAEAFF. The CDR3 bases are TGCAGTGCATACAGGGCTGAAGCTTTCTTT.

This clone was picked up one time. The gene calls are TRBV19 and TRBJ1-1; D remains unclear. Germline V lookup: CDR1 LNHDA, CDR2 SQIVND (reference sequence). Between the trimmed V and J ends, which lost 5 bases and 4 bases, there was a span of 11 bases. There are 13 residues in the CDR3. The CDR3 DNA follows: TGTGCCAGTAGTGCTGACTCGTCCACTGAAGCTTTCTTT. Amino acid sequence: CASSADSSTEAFF.

The sample holds one count of this clone. For the CDR3, the DNA is TGTGCCAGCAGCGGGCAGAACACTGAAGCTTTCTTT. Protein: CASSGQNTEAFF. The rearrangement uses TRBV11-3 and TRBJ1-1; no firm D call. V lost 5 bases and J lost 1, with 5 bases in between. Per germline, CDR1 SGHNT and CDR2 YENEEA. This CDR3 region has 12 residues.

V is TRBV5-1 and J is TRBJ1-2; TRBD1 agrees at 8 bases. CDR3 length: 14 residues. Germline CDR1 and CDR2: SGHRS and YFSETQ. V trimming: 3 bases; J trimming: 5 bases; junction bases outside the gene matches: 6. For the CDR3, the DNA is TGCGCCAGCAGCTCCACGACAGGGGTTTATGGCTACACCTTC. This gives the protein CASSSTTGVYGYTF.

CDR3 coding DNA: TGTGCCAGCAGTTCCCTAGCGGGGGGGCGTGTCATTCAGTACTTC. It specifies CASSSLAGGRVIQYF. The genes are TRBV27 and TRBJ2-4; 12 bases line up with TRBD2. The CDR3 is made up of 15 amino acids. Germline CDR1 MNHEY, CDR2 SMNVEV (reference sequence). After removal of 4 bases from V and 9 bases from J, the junction contained 7 bases not matched to a gene.

The genes are TRBV29-1 and TRBJ1-4, with TRBD1 identical over 10 bases. V trimming: 5 bases; J trimming: 3 bases; junction bases outside the gene matches: 6. This CDR3 contains 15 residues. Per the germline V gene, CDR1 is SQVTM and CDR2 is ANQGSEA. The CDR3 region is CSVQGTGVPNEKLFF. The CDR3 DNA reads TGCAGCGTTCAAGGGACAGGGGTACCTAATGAAAAACTGTTTTTT.

The CDR3 DNA reads as TGTGCCAGCAGCCCCTACCCCGGGACAGACAACCCCGGGGCTGAAGCTTTCTTT. Encoded protein: CASSPYPGTDNPGAEAFF. The V and J genes are TRBV5-6 and TRBJ1-1; 7 bases are shared with TRBD1. CDR1 and CDR2 (germline): SGHDT, YYEEEE. The CDR3 is 18 amino acids. The V and J ends lost 4 bases and 6 bases, in that order; junction bases with no gene match: 21.

The rearrangement joins TRBV18 to TRBJ2-7, with TRBD1 identical over 10 bases. The CDR3 sequence is 16 residues long. Losses at the gene ends were 6 bases for V and 5 bases for J; bases not matched to a gene: 13. The germline V gene has CDR1 KGHSH and CDR2 LQKENI. The CDR3: CASSPPGQGIFHEQYF. CDR3 coding DNA: TGTGCCAGCTCGCCTCCGGGACAGGGGATATTCCACGAGCAGTACTTC.

The chain links TRBV18 to TRBJ2-1; 13 bases agree with TRBD2. Germline CDR1 is KGHSH and CDR2 is LQKENI. Unmatched junction bases numbered 6, after V lost 3 bases and J lost 7 bases. The CDR3 runs 16 residues. CDR3 nucleotide sequence: TGTGCCAGCTCACCCAGGACTAGCGGGGGAGTGAATGAGCAGTTCTTC. Amino acid sequence: CASSPRTSGGVNEQFF.